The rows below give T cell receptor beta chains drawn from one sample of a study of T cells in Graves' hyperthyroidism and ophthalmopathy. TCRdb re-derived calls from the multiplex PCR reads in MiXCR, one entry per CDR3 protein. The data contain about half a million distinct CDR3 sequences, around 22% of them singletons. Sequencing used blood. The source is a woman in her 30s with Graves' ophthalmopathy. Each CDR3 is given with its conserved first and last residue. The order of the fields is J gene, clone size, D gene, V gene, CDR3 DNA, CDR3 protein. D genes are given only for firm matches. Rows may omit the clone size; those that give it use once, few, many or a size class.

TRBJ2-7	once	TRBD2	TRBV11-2	TGTGCCAGCAGCTTATTAGTGTTAGCGGGGACCTACGAGCAGTACTTC	CASSLLVLAGTYEQYF
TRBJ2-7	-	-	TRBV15	TGTGCCACCAGCAGAGATCTAGGAGTTTACGAGCAGTACTTC	CATSRDLGVYEQYF
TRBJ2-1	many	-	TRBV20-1	TGCAGTGCTAGAGATTTCGGGCCTAGGAACAATGAGCAGTTCTTC	CSARDFGPRNNEQFF
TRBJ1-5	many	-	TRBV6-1	TGTGCCAGCAGTGCGTATGGGTCCCCAATATCCAATCAGCCCCAGCATTTT	CASSAYGSPISNQPQHF
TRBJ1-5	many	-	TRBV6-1	TGTGCCAGCAGTGAAGCGAGGGGAATCCGGGGTCAGCCCCAGCATTTT	CASSEARGIRGQPQHF
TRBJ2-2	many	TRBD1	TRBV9	TGTGCCAGCAGCGCCACCGGGACAGTAGCCACCGGGGAGCTGTTTTTT	CASSATGTVATGELFF
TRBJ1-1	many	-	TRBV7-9	TGTGCCAGCAGCTCACAGGGTTACACTGAAGCTTTCTTT	CASSSQGYTEAFF
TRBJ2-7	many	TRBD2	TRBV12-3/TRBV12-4	TGTGCCAGCGGGGGGGACGGCTACGAGCAGTACTTC	CASGGDGYEQYF
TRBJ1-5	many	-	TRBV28	TGTGCCAGCAGTTTTGGTTTGGGGATTGGAAACAATCAGCCCCAGCATTTT	CASSFGLGIGNNQPQHF
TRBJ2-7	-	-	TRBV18	TGTGCCAGCTCACCAAGAGGGCCCCTCTCCTACGAGCAGTACTTC	CASSPRGPLSYEQYF
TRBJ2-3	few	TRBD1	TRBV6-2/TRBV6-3	TGTGCCAGCAACAGACAGGGAGACACAGATACGCAGTATTTT	CASNRQGDTDTQYF
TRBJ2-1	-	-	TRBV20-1	TGCAGTGCTCCAGGTTACAATGAGCAGTTCTTC	CSAPGYNEQFF
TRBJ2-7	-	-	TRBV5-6	TGTGCCAGCAGCGCGGTATATCAATTCTACGAGCAGTACTTC	CASSAVYQFYEQYF
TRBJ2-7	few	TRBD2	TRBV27	TGTGCCAGCAGTGTGGGCGGGAGTACCTACGAGCAGTACTTC	CASSVGGSTYEQYF
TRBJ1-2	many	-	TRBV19	TGTGCCAGTAGTATACCCGACGGCTATGGCTACACCTTC	CASSIPDGYGYTF
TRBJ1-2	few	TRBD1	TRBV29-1	TGCAGCGTTGGAATGGGAGGGGGACAGGGGGCTGGGACCACCTTC	CSVGMGGGQGAGTTF
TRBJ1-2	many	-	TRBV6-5	TGTGCCAGCAGTTACTCGGTTGGGGTTTTTAACTATGGCTACACCTTC	CASSYSVGVFNYGYTF
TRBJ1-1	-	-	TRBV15	TGTGCCACCAGCAGAGAAACGAACACTGAAGCTTTCTTT	CATSRETNTEAFF
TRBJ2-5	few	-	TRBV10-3	TGTGCCATCAGGCTTGGGGAAACCCAGTACTTC	CAIRLGETQYF
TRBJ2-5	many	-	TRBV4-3	TGCGCCAGCAGCCCCGGGACGTCGGGAGAGACCCAGTACTTC	CASSPGTSGETQYF
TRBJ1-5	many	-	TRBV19	TGTGCCAGTAGTATACTTGGGGGATCGCCCCAGCATTTT	CASSILGGSPQHF
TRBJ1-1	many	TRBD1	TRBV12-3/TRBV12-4	TGTGCCAGCAGCTTCCAGGGGGCGAACACTGAAGCTTTCTTT	CASSFQGANTEAFF
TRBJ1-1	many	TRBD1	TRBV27	TGTGCCAGCAGTCCATGGACAGGGGGCACTGAAGCTTTCTTT	CASSPWTGGTEAFF
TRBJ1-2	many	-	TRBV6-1	TGTGCCAGCAGTGAAGCGGGACTACAGGGCGCCAATGGCTACACCTTC	CASSEAGLQGANGYTF